Listed here is a single T cell receptor (beta chain). Its specificity is unknown. The length of the CDR3 is 14 residues. J lost 3 bases, V lost 2 bases, and 3 bases had no gene match. CDR1 is MNHEY and CDR2 is SVGAGI in the germline V gene. Profiling relied on immunoSEQ multiplex PCR, and the TCRdb table lists in-frame clones only, not all of them. The data contain hundreds of thousands of clones, 70% to 90% of them singletons. This sample was included in a study of cytomegalovirus exposure and HLA in healthy donors. General study findings and limits: Researchers reported that three CMV-associated chains were confirmed in vitro as CMV antigen-specific. In the roughly 120 validation repertoires, a later analysis found that first-cohort TCR clusters tended to co-occur.

The source is a young woman in good health and CMV-seronegative. Sequenced: PBMCs. V and J are TRBV6-5 and TRBJ1-1, with 7 bases identical to TRBD1. The CDR3 loop is CASSYLQGDTEAFF. CDR3 nucleotide sequence: TGTGCCAGCAGTTACCTTCAGGGGGACACTGAAGCTTTCTTT.